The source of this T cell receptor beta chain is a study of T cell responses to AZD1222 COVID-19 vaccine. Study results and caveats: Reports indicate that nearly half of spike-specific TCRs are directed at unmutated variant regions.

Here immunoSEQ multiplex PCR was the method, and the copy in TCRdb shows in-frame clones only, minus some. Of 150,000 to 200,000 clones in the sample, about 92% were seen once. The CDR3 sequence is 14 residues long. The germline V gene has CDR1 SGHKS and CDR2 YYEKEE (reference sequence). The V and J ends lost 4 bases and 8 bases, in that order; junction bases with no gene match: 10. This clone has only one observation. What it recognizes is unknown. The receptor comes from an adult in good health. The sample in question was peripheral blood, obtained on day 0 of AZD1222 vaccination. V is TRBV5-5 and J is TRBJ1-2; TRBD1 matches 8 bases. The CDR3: CASSPLNRGEGYTF. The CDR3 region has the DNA TGTGCCAGCAGCCCCTTGAACAGGGGGGAGGGCTACACCTTC.